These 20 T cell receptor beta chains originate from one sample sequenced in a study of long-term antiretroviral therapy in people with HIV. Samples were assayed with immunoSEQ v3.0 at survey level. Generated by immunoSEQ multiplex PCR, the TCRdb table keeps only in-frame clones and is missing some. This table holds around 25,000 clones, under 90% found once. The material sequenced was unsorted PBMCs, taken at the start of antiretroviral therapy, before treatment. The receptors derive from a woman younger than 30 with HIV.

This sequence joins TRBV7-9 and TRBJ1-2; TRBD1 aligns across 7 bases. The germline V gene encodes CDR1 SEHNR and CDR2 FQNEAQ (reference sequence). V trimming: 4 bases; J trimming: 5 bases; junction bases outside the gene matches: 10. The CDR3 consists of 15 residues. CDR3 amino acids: CASSSRTTGSYGYTF. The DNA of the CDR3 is TGTGCCAGCAGCTCCCGAACGACAGGGAGTTATGGCTACACCTTC.

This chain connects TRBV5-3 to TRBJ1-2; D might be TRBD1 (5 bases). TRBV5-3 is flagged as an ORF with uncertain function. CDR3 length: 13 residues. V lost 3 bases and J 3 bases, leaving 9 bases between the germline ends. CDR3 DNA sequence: TGTGCCAGAAGCTGCAGGGAATACTATGGCTACACCTTC. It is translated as CARSCREYYGYTF.

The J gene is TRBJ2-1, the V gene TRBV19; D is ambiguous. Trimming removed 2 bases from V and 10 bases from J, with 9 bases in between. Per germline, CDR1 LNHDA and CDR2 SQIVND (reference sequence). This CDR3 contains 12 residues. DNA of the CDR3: TGTGCCAGTAGTATACCGCTGGAAGAGCAGTTCTTC. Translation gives CASSIPLEEQFF.

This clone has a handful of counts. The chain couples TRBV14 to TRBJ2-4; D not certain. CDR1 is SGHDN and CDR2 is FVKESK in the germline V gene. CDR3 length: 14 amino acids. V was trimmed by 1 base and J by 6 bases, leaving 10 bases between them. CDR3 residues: CASSQGRARNIQYF. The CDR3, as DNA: TGTGCCAGCAGCCAAGGACGGGCCCGAAACATTCAGTACTTC.

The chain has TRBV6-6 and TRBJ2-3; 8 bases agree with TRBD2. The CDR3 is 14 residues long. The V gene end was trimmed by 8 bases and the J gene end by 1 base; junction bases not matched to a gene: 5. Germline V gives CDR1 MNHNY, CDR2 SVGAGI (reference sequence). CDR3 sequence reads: CASYNSGGTDTQYF. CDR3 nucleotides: TGTGCCAGCTATAATAGCGGGGGCACAGATACGCAGTATTTT.

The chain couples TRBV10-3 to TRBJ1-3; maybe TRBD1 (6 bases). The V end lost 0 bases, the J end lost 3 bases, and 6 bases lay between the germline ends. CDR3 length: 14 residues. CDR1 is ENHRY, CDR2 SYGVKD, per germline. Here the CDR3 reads CAISESTGGNTIYF. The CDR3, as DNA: TGTGCCATCAGTGAGTCGACAGGTGGAAACACCATATATTTT.

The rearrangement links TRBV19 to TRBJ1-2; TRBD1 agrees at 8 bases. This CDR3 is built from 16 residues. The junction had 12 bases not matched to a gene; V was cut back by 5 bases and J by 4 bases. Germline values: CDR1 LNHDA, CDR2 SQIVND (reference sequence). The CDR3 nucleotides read TGTGCCAGTAGTCCAGCAGACAGGGGAGTCCCCTATGGCTACACCTTC. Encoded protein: CASSPADRGVPYGYTF.

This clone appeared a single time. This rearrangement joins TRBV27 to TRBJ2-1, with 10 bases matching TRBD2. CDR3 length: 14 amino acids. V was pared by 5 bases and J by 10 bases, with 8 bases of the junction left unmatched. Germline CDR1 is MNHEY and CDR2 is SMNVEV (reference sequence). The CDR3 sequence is CASSPLAGDREQFF. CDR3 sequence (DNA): TGTGCCAGCAGTCCCCTAGCGGGAGACCGAGAGCAGTTCTTC.

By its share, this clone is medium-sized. The DNA for the CDR3 is TGTGCCAGCAGCAACGGACAGACGTATGGCTACACCTTC. Its protein is CASSNGQTYGYTF. The V gene is TRBV5-6, the J gene TRBJ1-2, with a tentative D call TRBD1 (6 bases). The V end lost 4 bases, the J end lost 5 bases, and 12 bases lay between the germline ends. Germline CDR1 SGHDT, CDR2 YYEEEE. The CDR3 contains 13 residues.

CDR3 coding DNA: TGCGCCAGCAGCCAAGTAGGGGGGAGGGCCACCGGGGAGCTGTTTTTT. Protein sequence: CASSQVGGRATGELFF. The chain is built from TRBV4-1 and TRBJ2-2; a possible D gene is TRBD2 (7 bases). Trimming took 1 base from V and 4 from J, leaving 13 bases between them. The germline CDR1 and CDR2 sequences are MGHRA and YSYEKL. The CDR3 is 16 amino acids.

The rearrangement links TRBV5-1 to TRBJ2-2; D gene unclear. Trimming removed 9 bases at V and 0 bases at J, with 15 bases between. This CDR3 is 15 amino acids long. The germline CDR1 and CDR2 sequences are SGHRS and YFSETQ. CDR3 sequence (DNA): TGCGCCACTCAGGCCGTTACCCCGAACACCGGGGAGCTGTTTTTT. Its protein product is CATQAVTPNTGELFF.

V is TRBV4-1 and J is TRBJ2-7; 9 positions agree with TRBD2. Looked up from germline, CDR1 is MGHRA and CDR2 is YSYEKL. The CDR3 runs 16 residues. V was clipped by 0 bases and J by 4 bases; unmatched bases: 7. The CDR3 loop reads CASSQDTASGKYEQYF. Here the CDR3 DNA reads TGCGCCAGCAGCCAAGATACGGCTAGCGGGAAATACGAGCAGTACTTC.

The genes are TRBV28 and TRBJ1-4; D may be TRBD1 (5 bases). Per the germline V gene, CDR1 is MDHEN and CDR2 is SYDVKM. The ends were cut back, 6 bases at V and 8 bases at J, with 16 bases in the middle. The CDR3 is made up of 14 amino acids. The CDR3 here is CASRRGGEGEKLFF. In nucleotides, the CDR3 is TGTGCCAGCAGGCGGGGAGGGGAAGGCGAAAAACTGTTTTTT.

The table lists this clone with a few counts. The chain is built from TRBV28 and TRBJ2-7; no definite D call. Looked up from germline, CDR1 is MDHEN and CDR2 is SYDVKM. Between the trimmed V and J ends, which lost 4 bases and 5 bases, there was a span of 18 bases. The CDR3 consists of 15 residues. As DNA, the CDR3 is TGTGCCAGCAGTTCCGCCATCGGAACAGTCCACGAGCAGTACTTC. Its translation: CASSSAIGTVHEQYF.

The CDR3 reads CASSSSTEAFF. The CDR3 region has the DNA TGTGCCAGCAGTTCGAGCACTGAAGCTTTCTTT. The chain carries TRBV6-7 and TRBJ1-1, with D uncertain. TRBV6-7 is placed among ORFs of uncertain function. Trimming removed 4 bases from V and 4 bases from J, with 4 bases in between. This CDR3 is built from 11 residues.

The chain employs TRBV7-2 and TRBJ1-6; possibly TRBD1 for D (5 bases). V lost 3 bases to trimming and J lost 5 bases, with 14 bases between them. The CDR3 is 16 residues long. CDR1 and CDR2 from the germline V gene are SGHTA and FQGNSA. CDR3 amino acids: CASSFRQKVNNSPLHF. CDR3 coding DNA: TGTGCCAGCAGCTTTCGACAGAAGGTCAATAATTCACCCCTCCACTTT.

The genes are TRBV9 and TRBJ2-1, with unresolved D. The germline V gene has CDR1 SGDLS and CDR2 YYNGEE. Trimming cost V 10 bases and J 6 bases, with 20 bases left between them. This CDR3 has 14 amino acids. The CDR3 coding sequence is TGTGCCTCCTCTTACCGGTCTTCGAGCAATGAGCAGTTCTTC. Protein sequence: CASSYRSSSNEQFF.

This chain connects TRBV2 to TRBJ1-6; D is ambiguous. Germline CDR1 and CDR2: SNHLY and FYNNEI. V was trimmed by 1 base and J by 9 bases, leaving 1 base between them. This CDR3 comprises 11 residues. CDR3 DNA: TGTGCCAGCAGTGAAGTTTCACCCCTCCACTTT. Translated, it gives CASSEVSPLHF.

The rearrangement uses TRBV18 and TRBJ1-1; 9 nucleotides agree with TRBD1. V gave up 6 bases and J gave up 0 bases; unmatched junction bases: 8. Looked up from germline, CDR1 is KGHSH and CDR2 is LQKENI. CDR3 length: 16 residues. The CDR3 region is CASSLTGGAVNTEAFF. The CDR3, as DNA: TGTGCCAGCTCTTTAACAGGGGGCGCGGTGAACACTGAAGCTTTCTTT. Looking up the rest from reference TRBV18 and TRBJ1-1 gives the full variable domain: NAGVMQNPRHLVRRRGQEARLRCSPMKGHSHVYWYRQLPEEGLKFMVYLQKENIIDESGMPKERFSAEFPKEGPSILRIQQVVRGDSAAYFCASSLTGGAVNTEAFFGQGTRLTVV.

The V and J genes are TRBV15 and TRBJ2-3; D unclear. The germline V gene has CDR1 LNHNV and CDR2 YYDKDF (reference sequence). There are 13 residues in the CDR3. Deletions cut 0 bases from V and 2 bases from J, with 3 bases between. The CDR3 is CATSRDSTDTQYF. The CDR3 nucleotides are TGTGCCACCAGCAGAGATTCCACAGATACGCAGTATTTT.